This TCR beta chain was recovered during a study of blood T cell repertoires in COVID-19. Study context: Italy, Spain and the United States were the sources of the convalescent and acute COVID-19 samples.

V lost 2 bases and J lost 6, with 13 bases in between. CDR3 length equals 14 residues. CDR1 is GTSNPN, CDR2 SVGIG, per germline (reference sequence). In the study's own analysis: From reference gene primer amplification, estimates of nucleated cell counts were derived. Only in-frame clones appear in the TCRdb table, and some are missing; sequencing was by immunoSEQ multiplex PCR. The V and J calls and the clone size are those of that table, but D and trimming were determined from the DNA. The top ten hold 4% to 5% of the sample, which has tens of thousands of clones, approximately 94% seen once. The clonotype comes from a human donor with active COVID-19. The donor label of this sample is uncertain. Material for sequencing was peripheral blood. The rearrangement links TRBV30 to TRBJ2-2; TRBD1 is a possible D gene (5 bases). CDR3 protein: CAWSPSGRAGELFF. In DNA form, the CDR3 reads TGTGCCTGGAGTCCCTCTGGCAGGGCCGGGGAGCTGTTTTTT.